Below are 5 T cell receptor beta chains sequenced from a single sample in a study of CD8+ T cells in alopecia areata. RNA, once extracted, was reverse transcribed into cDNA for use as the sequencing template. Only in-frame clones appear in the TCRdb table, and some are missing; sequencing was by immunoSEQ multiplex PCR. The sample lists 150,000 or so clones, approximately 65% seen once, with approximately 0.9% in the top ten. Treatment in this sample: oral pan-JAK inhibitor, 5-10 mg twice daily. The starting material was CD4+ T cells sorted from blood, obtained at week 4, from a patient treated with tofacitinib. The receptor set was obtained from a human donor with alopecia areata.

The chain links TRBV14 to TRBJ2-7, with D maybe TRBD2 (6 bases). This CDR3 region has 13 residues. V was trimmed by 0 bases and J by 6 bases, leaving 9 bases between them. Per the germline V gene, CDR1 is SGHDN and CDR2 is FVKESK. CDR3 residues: CASSQDRTTEQYF. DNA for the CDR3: TGTGCCAGCAGCCAAGATCGGACTACCGAGCAGTACTTC.

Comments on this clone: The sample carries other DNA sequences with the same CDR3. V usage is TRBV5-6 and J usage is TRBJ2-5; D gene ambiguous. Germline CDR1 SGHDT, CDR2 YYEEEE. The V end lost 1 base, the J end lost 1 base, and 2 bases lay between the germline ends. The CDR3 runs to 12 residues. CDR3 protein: CASSLIQETQYF. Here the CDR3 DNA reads TGTGCCAGCAGCTTGATCCAAGAGACCCAGTACTTC.

CDR3 in DNA: TGTGCCAGCAGTGCAGAGCGGGGCAGGGGATCCTCCTACGAGCAGTACTTC. As protein: CASSAERGRGSSYEQYF. J is TRBJ2-7 and V is TRBV2, with D perhaps matching TRBD2 (7 bases). The germline gives CDR1 SNHLY, CDR2 FYNNEI. The V and J ends lost 4 bases and 0 bases respectively, with 19 bases between them. This CDR3 region has 17 residues.

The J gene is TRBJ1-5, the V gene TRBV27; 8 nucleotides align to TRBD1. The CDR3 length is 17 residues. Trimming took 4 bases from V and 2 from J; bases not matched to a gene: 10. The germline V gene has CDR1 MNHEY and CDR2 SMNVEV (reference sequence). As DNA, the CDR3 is TGTGCCAGCAGTTCGTATCGGCCGGGACAGGGCAATCAGCCCCAGCATTTT. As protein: CASSSYRPGQGNQPQHF.

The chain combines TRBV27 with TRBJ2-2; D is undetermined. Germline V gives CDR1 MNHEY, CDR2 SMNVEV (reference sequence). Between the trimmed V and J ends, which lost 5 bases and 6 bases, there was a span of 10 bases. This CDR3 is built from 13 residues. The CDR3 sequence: CASSRLGSGELFF. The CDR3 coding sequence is TGTGCCAGCAGTCGCCTCGGATCCGGGGAGCTGTTTTTT.